The clone carrying this T cell receptor (beta chain) came up many times. This sample is part of a study of regulatory T cells in long-lasting Graves disease. Through Arm-PCR of CDR3 regions and iRepertoire HTBI primers, TCR beta libraries were built. TCRdb processed the multiplex PCR reads anew with MiXCR; each CDR3 protein has one entry. Among 440,000 or so distinct CDR3 sequences listed, over 15% were seen once. The CDR3 loop spans 20 amino acids. Trimming removed 1 base from V and 3 bases from J, with 28 bases in between. Time point here: newly diagnosed GD, antithyroid drugs for less than 3 months. PBMC RNA served as the TCR library source. Separately, the same data were catalogued under a study of T cells in Graves' hyperthyroidism and ophthalmopathy.

This receptor was identified in a woman in her twenties or thirties with Graves disease. The chain recombines TRBV12-3 or TRBV12-4 with TRBJ2-7, with D perhaps TRBD2 (5 bases). Sequencing used peripheral blood mononuclear cells (PBMCs), obtained at new diagnosis, from a patient treated with antithyroid drugs. CDR3 sequence: CASSLDSWSGQAARSYEQYF. The CDR3 DNA follows: TGTGCCAGCAGTTTAGATTCCTGGAGTGGTCAAGCGGCGCGGAGCTACGAGCAGTACTTC.